Below are 5 T cell receptor beta chains sequenced from a single sample in a study of cytomegalovirus exposure and HLA in healthy donors. The PCR made use of 60 Vbeta and 13 Jbeta primers. Assay: immunoSEQ multiplex PCR; the TCRdb copy retains only in-frame clones and omits some. The sample includes 150,000 to 200,000 clones. The sequencing sample was made of PBMCs. Receptors originate from a young woman in good health and CMV-seropositive.

The rearrangement joins TRBV30 to TRBJ1-1; 8 positions match TRBD1. The V gene end was trimmed by 5 bases and the J gene end by 0 bases; junction bases not matched to a gene: 2. CDR1 and CDR2 from the germline V gene are GTSNPN and SVGIG (reference sequence). The CDR3 has 13 amino acids. The CDR3 DNA follows: TGTGCCTGGTGCAGGGGGCTGAACACTGAAGCTTTCTTT. Translated: CAWCRGLNTEAFF.

Regarding this clone: Different DNA sequences within this sample yield the same CDR3. This chain connects TRBV6-1 to TRBJ2-7, with a tentative D call TRBD2 (5 bases). The CDR3 covers 14 residues. Germline values: CDR1 MNHNS, CDR2 SASEGT. The V end lost 6 bases, the J end lost 2 bases, and 14 bases lay between the germline ends. The CDR3 sequence: CASSRGRGAYEQYF. The CDR3 bases are TGTGCCAGCAGCAGAGGACGGGGAGCCTACGAGCAGTACTTC.

The V and J genes are TRBV30 and TRBJ2-1; D may be TRBD2 (5 bases). Germline values: CDR1 GTSNPN, CDR2 SVGIG (reference sequence). V gave up 2 bases and J gave up 15 bases, with 14 bases separating them. There are 11 residues in the CDR3. The CDR3 DNA sequence: TGTGCCTGGAGTTTGGGGAGTGGTGGGTTCTTC. Its protein is CAWSLGSGGFF.

The rearrangement joins TRBV19 to TRBJ1-5; no reliable D call. Trimming removed 2 bases at V and 4 bases at J, with 6 bases between. Germline CDR1 is LNHDA and CDR2 is SQIVND (reference sequence). This CDR3 is 13 amino acids long. The CDR3 is CASSISLNQPQHF. As DNA, the CDR3 is TGTGCCAGTAGTATATCCCTAAATCAGCCCCAGCATTTT.

The CDR3 DNA reads as TGTGCCAGCAGCCAAGTAAGGACAGGAGGGGACTACGAGCAGTACTTC. This sequence encodes CASSQVRTGGDYEQYF. The chain employs TRBV14 and TRBJ2-7; possibly TRBD1 for D (7 bases). The CDR3 spans 16 residues. CDR1 is SGHDN, CDR2 FVKESK, per germline. V was pared by 1 base and J by 3 bases, with 16 bases between.